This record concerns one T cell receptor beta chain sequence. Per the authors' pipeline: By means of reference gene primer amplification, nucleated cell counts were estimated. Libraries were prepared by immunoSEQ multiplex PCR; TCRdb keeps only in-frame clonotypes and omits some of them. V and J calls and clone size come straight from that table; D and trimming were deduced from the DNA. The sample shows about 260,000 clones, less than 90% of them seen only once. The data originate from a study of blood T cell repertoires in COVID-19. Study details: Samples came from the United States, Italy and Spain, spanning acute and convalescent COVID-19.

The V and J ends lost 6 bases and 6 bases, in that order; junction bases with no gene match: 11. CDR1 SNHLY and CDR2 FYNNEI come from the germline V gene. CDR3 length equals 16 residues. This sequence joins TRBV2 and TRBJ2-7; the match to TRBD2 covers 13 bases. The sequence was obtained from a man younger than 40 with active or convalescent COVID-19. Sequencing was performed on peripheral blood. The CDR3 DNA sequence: TGTGCCAGCAGCCGACTAGCGGGGGGCCCGGAGGTCGAGCAGTACTTC. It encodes CASSRLAGGPEVEQYF.